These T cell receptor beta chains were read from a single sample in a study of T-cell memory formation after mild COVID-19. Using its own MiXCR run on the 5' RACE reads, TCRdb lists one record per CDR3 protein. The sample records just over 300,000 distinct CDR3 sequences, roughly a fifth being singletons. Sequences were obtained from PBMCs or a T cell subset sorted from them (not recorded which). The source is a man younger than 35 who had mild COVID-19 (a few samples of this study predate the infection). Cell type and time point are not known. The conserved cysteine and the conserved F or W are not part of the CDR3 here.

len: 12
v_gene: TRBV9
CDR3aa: ASSVEAGAFGYT

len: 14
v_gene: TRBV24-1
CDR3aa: ATSDSPGQGYNEQF

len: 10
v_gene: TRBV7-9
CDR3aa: ASRDFNTEAF

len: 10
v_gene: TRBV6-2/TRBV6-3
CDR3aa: ASTARGAGQF

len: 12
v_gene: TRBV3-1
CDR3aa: ASSHGQPNQPQH

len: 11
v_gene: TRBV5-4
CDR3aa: ASSSRAVHEQY

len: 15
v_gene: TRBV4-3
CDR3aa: ASSQGARASGTDTQY

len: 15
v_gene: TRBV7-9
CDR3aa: ASSSPWGAPANEKLF

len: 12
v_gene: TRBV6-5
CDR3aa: ASSLGPRTDTQY

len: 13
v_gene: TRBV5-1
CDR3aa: ASSFRLAGGYEQY

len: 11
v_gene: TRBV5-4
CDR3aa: ASSLRQGEGYT

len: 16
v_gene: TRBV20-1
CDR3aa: SAILAGGPRSSYNEQF

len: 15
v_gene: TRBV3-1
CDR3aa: ASSANVPGLLTYEQY

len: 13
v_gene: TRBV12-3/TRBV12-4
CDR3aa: ASSPLTGRSYEQY

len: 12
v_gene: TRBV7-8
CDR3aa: ASSFESRGYGYT

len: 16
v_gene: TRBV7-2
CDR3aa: ASSPMGISGGGQETQY

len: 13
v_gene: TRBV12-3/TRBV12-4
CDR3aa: ASSFTGLNNEKLF

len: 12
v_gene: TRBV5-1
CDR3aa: ASSLGAVDYGYT

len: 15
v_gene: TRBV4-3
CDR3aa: ASSQEAGALENYGYT

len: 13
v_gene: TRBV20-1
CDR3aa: SARDAAGAYNEQF

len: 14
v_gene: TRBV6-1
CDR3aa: ASSEWGASYTGELF

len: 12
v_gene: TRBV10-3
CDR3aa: AISESHSRGELF